These 9 T cell receptor beta chains were all obtained from the same sample, sequenced in a study of T cell responses to AZD1222 COVID-19 vaccine. The protocol was immunoSEQ multiplex PCR, while the TCRdb copy is restricted to in-frame clones and leaves out a portion. Of some 130,000 clones listed, over 75% are singletons. The sequences come from peripheral blood, collected 28 days after the second AZD1222 dose. These receptors were taken from an adult who received the AZD1222 COVID-19 vaccine.

This clone was counted between two and nine times. The chain links TRBV6-5 to TRBJ1-1; TRBD1 might be the D (6 bases). Germline V CDR1 and CDR2: MNHEY, SVGAGI. This CDR3 comprises 14 residues. Trimming removed 8 bases from V and 1 base from J, with 14 bases in between. This CDR3 is CASGIRGENTEAFF. In DNA form, the CDR3 reads TGTGCCAGCGGAATCAGGGGTGAGAACACTGAAGCTTTCTTT.

This chain uses TRBV12-3 or TRBV12-4 with TRBJ1-1; D is unresolved. V lost 5 bases and J 0 bases, leaving 7 bases between the germline ends. This CDR3 spans 13 amino acids. The CDR3 reads CASSTNLNTEAFF. In DNA form, the CDR3 reads TGTGCCAGCAGTACTAATCTGAACACTGAAGCTTTCTTT.

The chain is built from TRBV7-2 and TRBJ2-7; D remains unclear. Deletions cut 8 bases from V and 6 bases from J, with 8 bases between. Germline V gives CDR1 SGHTA, CDR2 FQGNSA. The CDR3 spans 10 residues. The CDR3 DNA is TGTGCCAGCGGATTCGTCGAGCAGTACTTC. As protein: CASGFVEQYF.

In its sample, this clone was seen once. This chain links TRBV19 with TRBJ1-5, with TRBD1 as a possible D gene (6 bases). This CDR3 has 15 amino acids. The ends were cut back, 7 bases at V and 6 bases at J, with 19 bases in the middle. Per germline, CDR1 LNHDA and CDR2 SQIVND (reference sequence). The CDR3 region has the DNA TGTGCCAGTACCCCAACACAGGGTAGCGGTCAGCCCCAGCATTTT. As protein: CASTPTQGSGQPQHF.

This clone was picked up a small number of times. This chain links TRBV7-8 with TRBJ2-7, with TRBD1 identical over 7 bases. The germline V gene has CDR1 SGHVS and CDR2 FQNEAQ. CDR3 length: 13 residues. J gave up 5 bases and V 2 bases, and 3 bases lay outside the gene matches. CDR3 protein: CASSLTGADEQYF. CDR3 in DNA: TGTGCCAGCAGCTTAACAGGGGCGGACGAGCAGTACTTC. The full variable domain, rest sourced from reference TRBV7-8 and TRBJ2-7, is GAGVSQSPRYKVAKRGQDVALRCDPISGHVSLFWYQQALGQGPEFLTYFQNEAQLDKSGLPSDRFFAERPEGSVSTLKIQRTQQEDSAVYLCASSLTGADEQYFGPGTRLTVT.

The J gene is TRBJ1-5, the V gene TRBV4-1, with D maybe TRBD1 (5 bases). The CDR3 has 15 residues. V was trimmed by 0 bases and J by 6 bases, leaving 12 bases between them. The germline V gene encodes CDR1 MGHRA and CDR2 YSYEKL. CDR3: CASSQERQLPQPQHF. CDR3 sequence (DNA): TGCGCCAGCAGCCAAGAAAGACAGTTACCTCAGCCCCAGCATTTT.

The chain links TRBV9 to TRBJ2-7; tentatively, D is TRBD1 (5 bases). This CDR3 spans 14 amino acids. Germline lookup yields CDR1 SGDLS and CDR2 YYNGEE. V was pared by 0 bases and J by 4 bases, with 11 bases between. CDR3 coding DNA: TGTGCCAGCAGCGTAGGCAACAGGAATTACGAGCAGTACTTC. It translates to CASSVGNRNYEQYF.

The rearrangement links TRBV25-1 to TRBJ1-2; tentatively, D is TRBD1 (6 bases). This CDR3 has 14 residues. Trimming took off 8 bases at V and 3 bases at J, with 16 bases between the two ends. CDR1 and CDR2 (germline): MGHDK, SYGVNS. In DNA form, the CDR3 reads TGTGCCAGCTCCGGAGGGGGGGGCGACTATGGCTACACCTTC. Translated: CASSGGGGDYGYTF.

V usage is TRBV5-1 and J usage is TRBJ1-1, with 9 bases fitting TRBD1. There are 15 residues in the CDR3. V was pared by 4 bases and J by 1 base, with 5 bases of the junction left unmatched. The germline V gene has CDR1 SGHRS and CDR2 YFSETQ. Here the CDR3 reads CASSKGTGRNTEAFF. CDR3 nucleotides: TGCGCCAGCAGCAAAGGGACAGGGCGGAACACTGAAGCTTTCTTT.